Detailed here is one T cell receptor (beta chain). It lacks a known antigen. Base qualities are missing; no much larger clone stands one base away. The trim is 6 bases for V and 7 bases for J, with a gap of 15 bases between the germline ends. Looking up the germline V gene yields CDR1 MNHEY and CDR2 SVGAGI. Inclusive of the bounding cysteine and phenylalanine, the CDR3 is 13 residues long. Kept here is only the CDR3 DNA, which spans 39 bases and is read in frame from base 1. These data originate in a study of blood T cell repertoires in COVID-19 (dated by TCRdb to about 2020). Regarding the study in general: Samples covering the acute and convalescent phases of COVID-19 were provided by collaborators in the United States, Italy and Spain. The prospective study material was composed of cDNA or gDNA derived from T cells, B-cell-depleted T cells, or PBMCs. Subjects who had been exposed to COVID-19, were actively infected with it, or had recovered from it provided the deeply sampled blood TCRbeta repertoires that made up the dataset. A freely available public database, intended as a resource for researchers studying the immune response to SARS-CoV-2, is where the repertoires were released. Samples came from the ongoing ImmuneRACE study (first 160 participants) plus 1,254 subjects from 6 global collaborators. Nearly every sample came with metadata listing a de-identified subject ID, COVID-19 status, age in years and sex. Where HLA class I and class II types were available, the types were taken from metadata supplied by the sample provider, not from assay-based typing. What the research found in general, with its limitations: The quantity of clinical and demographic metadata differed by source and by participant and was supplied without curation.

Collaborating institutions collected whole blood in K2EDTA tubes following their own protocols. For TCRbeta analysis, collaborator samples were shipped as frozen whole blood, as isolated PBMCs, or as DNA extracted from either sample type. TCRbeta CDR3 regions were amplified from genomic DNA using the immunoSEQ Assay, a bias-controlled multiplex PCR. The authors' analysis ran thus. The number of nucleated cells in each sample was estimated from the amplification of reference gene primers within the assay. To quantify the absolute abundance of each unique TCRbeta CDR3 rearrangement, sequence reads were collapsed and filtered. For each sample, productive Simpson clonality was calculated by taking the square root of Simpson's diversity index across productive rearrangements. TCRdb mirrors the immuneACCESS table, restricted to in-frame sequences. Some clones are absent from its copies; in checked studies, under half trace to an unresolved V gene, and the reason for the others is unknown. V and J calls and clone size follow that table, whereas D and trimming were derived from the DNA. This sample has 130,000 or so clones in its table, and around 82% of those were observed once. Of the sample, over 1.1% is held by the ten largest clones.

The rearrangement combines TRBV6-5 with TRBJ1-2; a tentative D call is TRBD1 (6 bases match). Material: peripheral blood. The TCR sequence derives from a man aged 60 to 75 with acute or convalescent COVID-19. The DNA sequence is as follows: TGTGCCAGCAGAACGGCAGGGGCGGCTGGCTACACCTTC. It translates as CASRTAGAAGYTF.